A single sample gave rise to the 14 T cell receptor beta chains below, sequenced in a study of blood T cell repertoires in COVID-19. Assay used: immunoSEQ multiplex PCR; TCRdb lists only in-frame clones, some missing. Among 55,000 to 80,000 clones listed, about 91% were seen once. Input material: peripheral blood. The source is an elderly man with acute or convalescent COVID-19.

V usage is TRBV6-6 and J usage is TRBJ1-1; tentative D call: TRBD1 (6 bases). Germline V lookup: CDR1 MNHNY, CDR2 SVGAGI (reference sequence). V shed 2 bases and J shed 5 bases, with 9 bases lying between them. The CDR3 totals 13 residues. CDR3 coding DNA: TGTGCCAGCAGTTACGCTCAGGGGACTGAAGCTTTCTTT. It translates to CASSYAQGTEAFF.

This sequence joins TRBV9 and TRBJ2-1, with 10 bases identical to TRBD2. The J segment lost 0 bases and the V segment lost 4 bases, leaving 4 bases of the junction unmatched. Looked up from germline, CDR1 is SGDLS and CDR2 is YYNGEE. There are 16 residues in the CDR3. CDR3 sequence (DNA): TGTGCCAGCAGCACCTCTAGCGGGAGCTCCTACAATGAGCAGTTCTTC. It translates to CASSTSSGSSYNEQFF.

The gene calls are TRBV5-1 and TRBJ2-2, with D possibly being TRBD2 (6 bases). CDR1 is SGHRS and CDR2 is YFSETQ in the germline V gene. Trimming took off 4 bases at V and 5 bases at J, with 15 bases between the two ends. The CDR3 totals 15 residues. The CDR3 reads CASSPEGALTGELFF. The CDR3 coding sequence is TGCGCCAGCAGCCCGGAGGGAGCGTTAACCGGGGAGCTGTTTTTT.

The chain recombines TRBV4-1 with TRBJ2-1, with D perhaps matching TRBD2 (6 bases). V shed 5 bases and J shed 5 bases, with 16 bases lying between them. CDR3 size: 15 residues. Germline V gene sequence: CDR1 MGHRA, CDR2 YSYEKL. The CDR3 spells CASSFSRGRHNEQFF. The CDR3 region has the DNA TGCGCCAGCAGCTTCTCCCGGGGGAGACACAATGAGCAGTTCTTC.

The CDR3 here is CASLGRLSTDTQYF. CDR3 bases: TGTGCCAGCTTGGGGCGCCTCAGCACAGATACGCAGTATTTT. V gene TRBV2 combines with J gene TRBJ2-3; D might be TRBD1 (5 bases). This CDR3 spans 14 amino acids. V was shortened by 8 bases and J by 0 bases, with 12 bases between the two germline ends. Looked up from germline, CDR1 is SNHLY and CDR2 is FYNNEI.

The chain employs TRBV2 and TRBJ1-6; weak D call: TRBD1 (5 bases). Germline values: CDR1 SNHLY, CDR2 FYNNEI. With 2 bases removed from V and 10 bases from J, the gap between germline ends came to 9 bases. CDR3 length: 13 amino acids. CDR3 region: CASSELGQSPLHF. The CDR3 nucleotides read TGTGCCAGCAGTGAACTGGGGCAATCACCCCTCCACTTT.

The chain links TRBV6-5 to TRBJ2-1; no clear D gene. V lost 8 bases and J 4 bases, leaving 6 bases between the germline ends. Per the germline V gene, CDR1 is MNHEY and CDR2 is SVGAGI. The CDR3 extends over 11 amino acids. The CDR3 sequence is CASGLYNEQFF. The CDR3 bases are TGTGCCAGCGGCCTTTACAATGAGCAGTTCTTC.

The rearrangement uses TRBV30 and TRBJ2-5, with D perhaps TRBD2 (6 bases). V lost 5 bases, J lost 4 bases, and 11 bases lay in between. The CDR3 totals 12 residues. Germline V gene lookup returns CDR1 GTSNPN and CDR2 SVGIG (reference sequence). CDR3 DNA sequence: TGTGCCTGGGCGGGACCGAGAGAGACCCAGTACTTC. Translation: CAWAGPRETQYF. The full variable domain, rest sourced from reference TRBV30 and TRBJ2-5, is SQTIHQWPATLVQPVGSPLSLECTVEGTSNPNLYWYRQAAGRGLQLLFYSVGIGQISSEVPQNLSASRPQDRQFILSSKKLLLSDSGFYLCAWAGPRETQYFGPGTRLLVL.

This clone was seen a handful of times. The chain links TRBV6-6 to TRBJ1-6; D might be TRBD1 (5 bases). This CDR3 is built from 16 residues. In germline, CDR1 is MNHNY, CDR2 SVGAGI (reference sequence). V dropped 2 bases and J dropped 7 bases, with 15 bases sitting between them. CDR3 sequence reads: CASSYAPAGQNSPLHF. The CDR3 nucleotides read TGTGCCAGCAGTTACGCCCCGGCAGGGCAGAATTCACCCCTCCACTTT.

This clone was counted a few times. The chain employs TRBV5-1 and TRBJ2-1; 10 bases are shared with TRBD2. Looked up from germline, CDR1 is SGHRS and CDR2 is YFSETQ. The CDR3 runs 15 residues. Unmatched junction bases numbered 5, after V lost 3 bases and J lost 5 bases. CDR3 DNA sequence: TGCGCCAGCAGCTCAGGACTAGCGGTTAACAATGAGCAGTTCTTC. This codes for CASSSGLAVNNEQFF.

The chain joins TRBV27 to TRBJ1-2, with D hard to call. The V end was cut by 2 bases, the J end by 5 bases, with 12 bases between. The germline V gene encodes CDR1 MNHEY and CDR2 SMNVEV (reference sequence). The length of the CDR3 is 14 residues. CDR3 sequence reads: CASSLRGLEYGYTF. The CDR3 DNA is TGTGCCAGCAGTTTACGAGGGCTTGAATATGGCTACACCTTC.

The gene calls are TRBV14 and TRBJ1-2, with 10 bases matching TRBD1. Germline V gene lookup returns CDR1 SGHDN and CDR2 FVKESK. Trimming took 4 bases from V and 7 from J; bases not matched to a gene: 6. The CDR3 is 14 residues long. This chain's CDR3 is CASSPWTGGFGYTF. DNA for the CDR3: TGTGCCAGCAGCCCCTGGACAGGGGGTTTTGGCTACACCTTC.

Comments on this clone: The sample holds other DNA sequences that translate to the same CDR3. The V and J genes are TRBV11-2 and TRBJ1-1, with D tentatively TRBD1 (6 bases). V lost 4 bases and J 1 base, leaving 10 bases between the germline ends. The CDR3 loop spans 14 amino acids. Germline-derived CDR1 and CDR2 are SGHAT and FQNNGV. CDR3 amino acids: CASSSQGRNTEAFF. The CDR3 DNA reads as TGTGCCAGCAGCTCACAGGGTAGGAACACTGAAGCTTTCTTT. Filled out from reference TRBV11-2 and TRBJ1-1, the complete variable domain reads EAGVAQSPRYKIIEKRQSVAFWCNPISGHATLYWYQQILGQGPKLLIQFQNNGVVDDSQLPKDRFSAERLKGVDSTLKIQPAKLEDSAVYLCASSSQGRNTEAFFGQGTRLTVV.

The rearrangement joins TRBV18 to TRBJ1-1; 7 nucleotides line up with TRBD1. The CDR3 runs 15 residues. CDR1 and CDR2 from the germline V gene are KGHSH and LQKENI. V was clipped by 1 base and J by 6 bases; unmatched bases: 8. CDR3 sequence reads: CASSPREQGTSEAFF. The CDR3 DNA follows: TGTGCCAGCTCACCACGAGAACAGGGGACCTCTGAAGCTTTCTTT.